The source of this T cell receptor (beta chain) is a study of blood T cell repertoires in COVID-19 (dated by TCRdb to the early 2020s). Some background on the complete study: Samples covering the acute and convalescent phases of COVID-19 were provided by collaborators in the United States, Italy and Spain. The material from the prospective study consisted of cDNA or gDNA derived from T cells, B-cell-depleted T cells, or PBMCs. Subjects who had been exposed to COVID-19, were actively infected with it, or had recovered from it provided the deeply sampled blood TCRbeta repertoires that made up the dataset. The repertoires were released in a freely available public database meant as a resource for research on the immune response to SARS-CoV-2. The samples were drawn from the first 160 participants of the ongoing ImmuneRACE study and from some 1,300 subjects provided by 6 global collaborators. Sample metadata almost always included a de-identified subject ID, COVID-19 status, age in years and sex. Where available, HLA class I and class II types were obtained from metadata supplied by the sample provider rather than from assay-based typing.

About this clone itself: Its antigen target is currently unknown. Base qualities are missing; no much larger clone stands one base away.

Relative to germline, V is missing 5 bases and J is missing 3 bases, with 15 bases of the junction outside any gene match. The CDR3, from cysteine to phenylalanine, totals 17 residues. Just CDR3 DNA is preserved here, 51 bases in frame from base 1. CDR1 and CDR2, per the germline V gene, are KGHSH and LQKENI. Each collaborating institution followed its own protocols to collect whole blood in K2EDTA tubes. For TCRbeta analysis, collaborators shipped samples in one of three forms: frozen whole blood, isolated PBMCs, or DNA extracted from either of those sample types. Results the study describes overall, beyond this receptor: Clinical and demographic metadata were provided uncurated, with the amount varying by source and participant.

The immunoSEQ Assay, a bias-controlled multiplex PCR, was used to amplify TCRbeta CDR3 regions from genomic DNA. As for the authors' bioinformatics: The number of nucleated cells in each sample was estimated from the amplification of reference gene primers within the assay. To quantify the absolute abundance of each unique TCRbeta CDR3 rearrangement, sequence reads were collapsed and filtered. For each sample, productive Simpson clonality was calculated by taking the square root of Simpson's diversity index across productive rearrangements. TCRdb retrieved this table from immuneACCESS and kept in-frame rearrangements only. Not all clones are present; in checked studies, unresolved V genes account for under half, and no reason is known for the remainder. V, J and clone size derive from that table, while D and trimming were established from the DNA sequence. This sample comprises 110,000 to 150,000 clones, 85% to 90% of them detected only once. Around 4.5% of the sample rests with the top ten.

The origin of this receptor is a woman aged 40-49 years with acute or convalescent COVID-19. The sequencing input was peripheral blood. The chain is assembled from TRBV18 and TRBJ2-7, and TRBD1 matches 8 of the central bases. The DNA sequence reads TGTGCCAGCTCATCCTTATTTCAGGGGGCTATAAGCTACGAGCAGTACTTC. It codes for CASSSLFQGAISYEQYF. The full variable domain, with segments outside the CDR3 supplied by the reference TRBV18 and TRBJ2-7 proteins, appears as NAGVMQNPRHLVRRRGQEARLRCSPMKGHSHVYWYRQLPEEGLKFMVYLQKENIIDESGMPKERFSAEFPKEGPSILRIQQVVRGDSAAYFCASSSLFQGAISYEQYFGPGTRLTVT.